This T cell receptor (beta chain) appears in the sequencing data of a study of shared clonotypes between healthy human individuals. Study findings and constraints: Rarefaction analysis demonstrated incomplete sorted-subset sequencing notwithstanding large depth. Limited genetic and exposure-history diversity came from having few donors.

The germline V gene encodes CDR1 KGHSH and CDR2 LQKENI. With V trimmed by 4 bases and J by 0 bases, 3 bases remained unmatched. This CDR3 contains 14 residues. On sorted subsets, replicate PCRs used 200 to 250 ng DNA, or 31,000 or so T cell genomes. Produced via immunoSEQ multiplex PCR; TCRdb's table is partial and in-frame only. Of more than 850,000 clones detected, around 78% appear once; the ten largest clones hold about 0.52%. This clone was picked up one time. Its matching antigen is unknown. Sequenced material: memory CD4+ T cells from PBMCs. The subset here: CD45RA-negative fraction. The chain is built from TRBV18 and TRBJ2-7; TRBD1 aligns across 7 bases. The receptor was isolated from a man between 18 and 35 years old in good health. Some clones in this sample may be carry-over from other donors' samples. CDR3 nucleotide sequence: TGTGCCAGCTCACTAGGGACAGTCTCCTACGAGCAGTACTTC. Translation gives CASSLGTVSYEQYF. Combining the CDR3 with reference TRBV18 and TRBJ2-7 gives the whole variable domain NAGVMQNPRHLVRRRGQEARLRCSPMKGHSHVYWYRQLPEEGLKFMVYLQKENIIDESGMPKERFSAEFPKEGPSILRIQQVVRGDSAAYFCASSLGTVSYEQYFGPGTRLTVT.